The 15 T cell receptor beta chains below were found in one sample sequenced in a study of blood T cell repertoires in COVID-19. The protocol was immunoSEQ multiplex PCR, while the TCRdb copy is restricted to in-frame clones and leaves out a portion. The data show about 90,000 clones, approximately 86% seen once. The sequencing input was peripheral blood. These TCRs come from a man aged 80 or over with active or convalescent COVID-19.

The CDR3 bases are TGTGCCAGCAGCCCTGCCTACGAGCAGTACTTC. Encoded protein: CASSPAYEQYF. The chain has TRBV11-2 and TRBJ2-7, with D unclear. Germline CDR1 and CDR2: SGHAT and FQNNGV. The CDR3 runs 11 residues. The V and J ends lost 5 bases and 2 bases respectively, with 4 bases between them.

The gene calls are TRBV29-1 and TRBJ1-1; D possibly corresponds to TRBD1 (5 bases). This CDR3 comprises 11 residues. V gave up 7 bases and J gave up 1 base, with 7 bases separating them. Germline V lookup: CDR1 SQVTM, CDR2 ANQGSEA. CDR3 sequence reads: CSATENTEAFF. CDR3 DNA sequence: TGCAGCGCGACAGAGAACACTGAAGCTTTCTTT.

This clone was seen a single time. J is TRBJ1-5 and V is TRBV4-3; no firm D call. Germline-derived CDR1 and CDR2 are LGHNA and YSLEER. The CDR3 consists of 13 residues. V gave up 5 bases and J gave up 1 base, with 6 bases separating them. The DNA for the CDR3 is TGCGCCAGCAGCGAACAAAGCAATCAGCCCCAGCATTTT. Translation: CASSEQSNQPQHF.

This clone was seen more than once but under ten times. DNA for the CDR3: TGTGCCAGCTCACCGACAGAAGAGACCCAGTACTTC. Translating gives CASSPTEETQYF. The V gene is TRBV18, the J gene TRBJ2-5, with D possibly matching TRBD1 (5 bases). The CDR3 is 12 residues long. The V end lost 3 bases, the J end lost 3 bases, and 5 bases lay between the germline ends. In germline, CDR1 is KGHSH, CDR2 LQKENI.

The chain is built from TRBV27 and TRBJ1-2; 8 positions match TRBD1. The CDR3 has 13 amino acids. Germline CDR1 and CDR2: MNHEY and SMNVEV (reference sequence). With 3 bases clipped from V and 7 bases from J, the junction kept 4 bases outside the gene matches. This CDR3 is CASSLGQGAGYTF. Here the CDR3 DNA reads TGTGCCAGCAGTTTGGGGCAGGGGGCTGGCTACACCTTC.

The chain combines TRBV7-3 with TRBJ2-1; 10 bases are a match to TRBD2. The CDR3 runs 16 residues. From germline, CDR1 is SGHTA and CDR2 FQGTGA. V was pared by 2 bases and J by 2 bases, with 3 bases of the junction left unmatched. The CDR3 loop reads CASSLLAGGTYNEQFF. The CDR3 bases are TGTGCCAGCAGCTTATTAGCGGGAGGAACCTACAATGAGCAGTTCTTC. The whole variable domain, remainder taken from reference TRBV7-3 and TRBJ2-1, is GAGVSQTPSNKVTEKGKYVELRCDPISGHTALYWYRQSLGQGPEFLIYFQGTGAADDSGLPNDRFFAVRPEGSVSTLKIQRTERGDSAVYLCASSLLAGGTYNEQFFGPGTRLTVL.

The rearrangement links TRBV7-2 to TRBJ2-5; 13 positions match TRBD2. CDR1 SGHTA and CDR2 FQGNSA come from the germline V gene. V was clipped by 5 bases and J by 4 bases; unmatched bases: 4. The CDR3 runs 15 residues. As DNA, the CDR3 is TGTGCCAGCAGCAAACTAGCGGGAGGGCTAGAGACCCAGTACTTC. This codes for CASSKLAGGLETQYF.

As DNA, the CDR3 is TGTGCCAGCAGTTTAGAGGCCAGGGGAAATTCACCCCTCCACTTT. This gives the protein CASSLEARGNSPLHF. V is TRBV27 and J is TRBJ1-6, with D maybe TRBD1 (6 bases). Trimming removed 2 bases at V and 7 bases at J, with 12 bases between. Germline CDR1 reads MNHEY; CDR2 reads SMNVEV (reference sequence). The CDR3 length is 15 residues.

The rearrangement links TRBV7-2 to TRBJ1-5, with D perhaps matching TRBD1 (5 bases). The CDR3 consists of 18 residues. Germline V gives CDR1 SGHTA, CDR2 FQGNSA. V shed 3 bases and J shed 0 bases, with 18 bases lying between them. The CDR3 nucleotides read TGTGCCAGCAGCTTGGGGTCCCTAGATAGGGGTAGCAATCAGCCCCAGCATTTT. Its protein product is CASSLGSLDRGSNQPQHF.

This sequence joins TRBV6-6 and TRBJ1-2; 7 positions match TRBD1. This CDR3 is built from 13 residues. The germline gives CDR1 MNHNY, CDR2 SVGAGI (reference sequence). After removal of 6 bases from V and 8 bases from J, the junction contained 9 bases not matched to a gene. This CDR3 is CASSPGTVSGYTF. The CDR3 DNA reads TGTGCCAGCAGCCCCGGGACAGTTAGCGGCTACACCTTC.

The rearrangement links TRBV9 to TRBJ2-3; tentative D call: TRBD1 (5 bases). V was pared by 3 bases and J by 4 bases, with 15 bases between. The CDR3 length is 15 residues. Germline CDR1 reads SGDLS; CDR2 reads YYNGEE. In DNA form, the CDR3 reads TGTGCCAGCAGCGGGCAGGGCGTACAAGCAGATACGCAGTATTTT. Protein: CASSGQGVQADTQYF.

A single count supports this clone. The chain employs TRBV5-1 and TRBJ1-1, with no clear D. Germline-derived CDR1 and CDR2 are SGHRS and YFSETQ. This CDR3 has 14 amino acids. The V end lost 4 bases, the J end lost 7 bases, and 17 bases lay between the germline ends. In nucleotides, the CDR3 is TGCGCCAGCAGCAGCGGGCCGCTAAAGAATGAAGCTTTCTTT. Residues: CASSSGPLKNEAFF.

This clone has a single count. The V gene is TRBV6-2 or TRBV6-3, the J gene TRBJ2-3; 7 bases map to TRBD2. This CDR3 spans 12 amino acids. V was clipped by 5 bases and J by 4 bases; unmatched bases: 0. The germline V gene has CDR1 MNHEY and CDR2 SVGEGT. The CDR3 sequence is CASSGLADTQYF. The CDR3 DNA sequence: TGTGCCAGCAGTGGACTAGCAGATACGCAGTATTTT.

The rearrangement links TRBV2 to TRBJ1-2; tentatively, D is TRBD1 (6 bases). Germline V CDR1 and CDR2: SNHLY, FYNNEI. This CDR3 is built from 16 residues. The V end was cut by 3 bases, the J end by 3 bases, with 17 bases between. CDR3 coding DNA: TGTGCCAGCAGTGATTTATTAGTGGACAGAGACTATGGCTACACCTTC. Its protein is CASSDLLVDRDYGYTF.

Only a few counts were recorded for this clone. The rearrangement links TRBV20-1 to TRBJ1-6; no clear D. Germline lookup yields CDR1 DFQATT and CDR2 SNEGSKA (reference sequence). CDR3 length equals 13 residues. The germline V and J ends were trimmed by 3 bases and 14 bases, with 17 bases remaining between them. Written as DNA, the CDR3 is TGCAGTGCTAGTTTGCCACAGCCGTTAGCCCTCCACTTT. Protein: CSASLPQPLALHF.